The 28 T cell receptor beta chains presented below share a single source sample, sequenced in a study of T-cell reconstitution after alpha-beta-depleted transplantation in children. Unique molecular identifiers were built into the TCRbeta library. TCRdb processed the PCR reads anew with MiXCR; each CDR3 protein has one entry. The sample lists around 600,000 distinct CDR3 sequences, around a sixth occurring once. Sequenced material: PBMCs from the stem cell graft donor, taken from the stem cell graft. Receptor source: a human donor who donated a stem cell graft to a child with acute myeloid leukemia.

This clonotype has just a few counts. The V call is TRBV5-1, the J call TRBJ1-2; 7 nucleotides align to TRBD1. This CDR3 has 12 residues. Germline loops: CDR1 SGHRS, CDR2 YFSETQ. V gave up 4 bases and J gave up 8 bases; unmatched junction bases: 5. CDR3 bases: TGCGCCAGCAGCCCGGGACAGACGGGCTACACCTTC. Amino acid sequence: CASSPGQTGYTF.

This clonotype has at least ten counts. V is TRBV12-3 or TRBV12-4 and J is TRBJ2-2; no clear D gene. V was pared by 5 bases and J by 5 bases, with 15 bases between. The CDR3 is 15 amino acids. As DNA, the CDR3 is TGTGCCAGCAGTCCCCGGACCGTATGGACCGGGGAGCTGTTTTTT. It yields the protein CASSPRTVWTGELFF.

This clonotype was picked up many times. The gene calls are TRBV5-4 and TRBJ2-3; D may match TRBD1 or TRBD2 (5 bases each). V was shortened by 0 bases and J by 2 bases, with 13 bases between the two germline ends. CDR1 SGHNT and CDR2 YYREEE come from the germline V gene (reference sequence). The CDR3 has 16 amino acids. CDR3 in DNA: TGTGCCAGCAGCTTGGTGGGACCCAGACCCACAGATACGCAGTATTTT. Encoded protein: CASSLVGPRPTDTQYF. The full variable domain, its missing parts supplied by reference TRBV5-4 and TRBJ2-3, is ETGVTQSPTHLIKTRGQQVTLRCSSQSGHNTVSWYQQALGQGPQFIFQYYREEENGRGNFPPRFSGLQFPNYSSELNVNALELDDSALYLCASSLVGPRPTDTQYFGPGTRLTVL.

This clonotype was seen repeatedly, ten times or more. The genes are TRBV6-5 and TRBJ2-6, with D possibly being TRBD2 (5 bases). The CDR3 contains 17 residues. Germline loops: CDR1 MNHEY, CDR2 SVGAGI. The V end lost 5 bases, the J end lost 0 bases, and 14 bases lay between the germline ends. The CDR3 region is CASSNFVGGSGANVLTF. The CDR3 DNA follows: TGTGCCAGCAGTAACTTCGTCGGAGGCTCTGGGGCCAACGTCCTGACTTTC.

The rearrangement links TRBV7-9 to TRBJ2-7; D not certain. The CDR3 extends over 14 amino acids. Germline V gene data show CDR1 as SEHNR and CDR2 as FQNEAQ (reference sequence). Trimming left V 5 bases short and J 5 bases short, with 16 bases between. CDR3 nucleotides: TGTGCCAGCAGCCCTACCCCCTTCCCCCACGAGCAGTACTTC. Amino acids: CASSPTPFPHEQYF.

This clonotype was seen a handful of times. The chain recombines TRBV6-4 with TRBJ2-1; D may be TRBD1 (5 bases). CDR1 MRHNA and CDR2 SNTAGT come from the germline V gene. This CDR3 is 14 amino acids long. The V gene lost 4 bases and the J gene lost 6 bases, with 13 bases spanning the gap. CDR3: CASSARAVINEQFF. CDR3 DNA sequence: TGTGCCAGCAGTGCCAGGGCTGTTATCAATGAGCAGTTCTTC.

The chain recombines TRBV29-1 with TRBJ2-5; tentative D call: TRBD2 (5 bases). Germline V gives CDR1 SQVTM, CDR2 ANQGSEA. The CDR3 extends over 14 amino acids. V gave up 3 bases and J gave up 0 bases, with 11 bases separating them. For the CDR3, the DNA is TGCAGCGTTGATGTCGGGATACACCAAGAGACCCAGTACTTC. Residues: CSVDVGIHQETQYF.

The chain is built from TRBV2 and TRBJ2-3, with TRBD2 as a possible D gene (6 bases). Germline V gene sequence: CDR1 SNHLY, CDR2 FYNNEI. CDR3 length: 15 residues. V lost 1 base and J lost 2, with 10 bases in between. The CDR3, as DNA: TGTGCCAGCAGTGAAGTTGCGGGAAACACAGATACGCAGTATTTT. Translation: CASSEVAGNTDTQYF.

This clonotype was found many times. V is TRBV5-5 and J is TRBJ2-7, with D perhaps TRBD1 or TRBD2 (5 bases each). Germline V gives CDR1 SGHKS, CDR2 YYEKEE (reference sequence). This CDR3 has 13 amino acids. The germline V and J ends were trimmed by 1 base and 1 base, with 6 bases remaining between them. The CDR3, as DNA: TGTGCCAGCAGCTTGTGGGGGTCCTACGAGCAGTACGTC. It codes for CASSLWGSYEQYV.

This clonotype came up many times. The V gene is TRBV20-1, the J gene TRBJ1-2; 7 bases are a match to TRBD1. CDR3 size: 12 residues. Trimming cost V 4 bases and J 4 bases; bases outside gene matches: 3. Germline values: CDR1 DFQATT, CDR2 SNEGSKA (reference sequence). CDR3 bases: TGCAGTGCTACCCCAGGGGGCTATGGCTACACCTTC. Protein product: CSATPGGYGYTF.

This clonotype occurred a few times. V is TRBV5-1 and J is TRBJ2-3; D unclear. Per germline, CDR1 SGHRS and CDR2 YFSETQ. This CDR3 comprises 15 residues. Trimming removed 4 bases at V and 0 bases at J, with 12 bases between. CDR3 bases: TGCGCCAGCAGCGCTGGTGGCCAGAGCACAGATACGCAGTATTTT. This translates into CASSAGGQSTDTQYF.

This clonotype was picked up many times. This CDR3 is CSARGRDPKTNEKLFF. In DNA form, the CDR3 reads TGCAGTGCCCGAGGGAGGGACCCAAAAACTAATGAAAAACTGTTTTTT. The rearrangement links TRBV20-1 to TRBJ1-4; a possible D gene is TRBD1 (5 bases). The CDR3 loop spans 16 amino acids. CDR1 and CDR2 from the germline V gene are DFQATT and SNEGSKA (reference sequence). Trimming removed 6 bases at V and 1 base at J, with 18 bases between.

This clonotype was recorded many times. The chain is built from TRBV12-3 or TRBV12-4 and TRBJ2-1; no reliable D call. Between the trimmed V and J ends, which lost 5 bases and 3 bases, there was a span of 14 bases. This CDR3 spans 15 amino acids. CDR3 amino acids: CASSLRPSFYNEQFF. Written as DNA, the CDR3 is TGTGCCAGCAGTCTCCGACCGTCATTCTACAATGAGCAGTTCTTC.

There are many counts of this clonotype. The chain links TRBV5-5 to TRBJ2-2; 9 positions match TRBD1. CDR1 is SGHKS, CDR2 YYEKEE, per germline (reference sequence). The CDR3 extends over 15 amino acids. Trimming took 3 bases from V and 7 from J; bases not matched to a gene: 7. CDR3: CASSYGTGMDGELFF. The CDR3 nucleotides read TGTGCCAGCAGCTACGGGACAGGGATGGACGGGGAGCTGTTTTTT.

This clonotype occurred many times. CDR3 sequence (DNA): TGTGCCACCAGCGCGAATGAAAAACTGTTTTTT. This gives the protein CATSANEKLFF. The rearrangement uses TRBV24-1 and TRBJ1-4; D ambiguous. This CDR3 is 11 amino acids long. Trimming cost V 7 bases and J 5 bases, with 4 bases left between them. CDR1 and CDR2 from the germline V gene are KGHDR and SFDVKD.

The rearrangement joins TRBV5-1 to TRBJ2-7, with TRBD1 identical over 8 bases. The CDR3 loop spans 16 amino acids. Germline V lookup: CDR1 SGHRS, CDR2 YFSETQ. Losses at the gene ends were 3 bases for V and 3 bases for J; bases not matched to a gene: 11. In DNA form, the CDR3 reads TGCGCCAGCAGCTCAGACCCCGGGACAGGCCTCTACGAGCAGTACGTC. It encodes CASSSDPGTGLYEQYV.

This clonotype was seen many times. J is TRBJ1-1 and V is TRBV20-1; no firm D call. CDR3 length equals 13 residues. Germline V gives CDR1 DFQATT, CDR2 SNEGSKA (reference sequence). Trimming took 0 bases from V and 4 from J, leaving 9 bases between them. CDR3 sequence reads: CSARDLAPTEAFF. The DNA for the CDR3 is TGCAGTGCTAGAGATTTGGCCCCCACTGAAGCTTTCTTT.

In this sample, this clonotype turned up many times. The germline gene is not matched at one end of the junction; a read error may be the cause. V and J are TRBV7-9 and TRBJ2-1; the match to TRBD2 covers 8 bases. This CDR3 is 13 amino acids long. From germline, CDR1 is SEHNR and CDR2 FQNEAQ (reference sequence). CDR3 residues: CASSLAGNNEQFF. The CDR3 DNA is TGTGCCAGCAGTTTAGCGGGAAACAATGAGCAGTTCTTC.

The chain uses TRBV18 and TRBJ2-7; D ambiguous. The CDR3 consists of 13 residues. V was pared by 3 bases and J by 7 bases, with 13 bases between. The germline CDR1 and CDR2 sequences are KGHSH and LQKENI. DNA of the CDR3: TGTGCCAGCTCACCTCTCCACCTAGGAGAGCAGTACGTC. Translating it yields CASSPLHLGEQYV.

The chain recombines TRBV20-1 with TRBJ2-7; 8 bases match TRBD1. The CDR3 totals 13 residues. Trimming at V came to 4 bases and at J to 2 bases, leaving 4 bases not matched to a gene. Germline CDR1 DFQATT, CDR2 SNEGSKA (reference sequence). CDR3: CSATRTGTYEQYV. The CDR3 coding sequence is TGCAGTGCTACAAGGACAGGGACCTACGAGCAGTACGTC.

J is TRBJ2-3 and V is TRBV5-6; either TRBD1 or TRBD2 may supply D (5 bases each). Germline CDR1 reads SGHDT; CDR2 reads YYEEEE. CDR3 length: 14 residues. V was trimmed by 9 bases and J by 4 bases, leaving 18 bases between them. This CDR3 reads CAMSLVRGADTQYF. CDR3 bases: TGTGCCATGAGCTTGGTCCGAGGGGCAGATACGCAGTATTTT. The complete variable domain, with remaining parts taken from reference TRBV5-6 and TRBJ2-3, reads DAGVTQSPTHLIKTRGQQVTLRCSPKSGHDTVSWYQQALGQGPQFIFQYYEEEERQRGNFPDRFSGHQFPNYSSELNVNALLLGDSALYLCAMSLVRGADTQYFGPGTRLTVL.

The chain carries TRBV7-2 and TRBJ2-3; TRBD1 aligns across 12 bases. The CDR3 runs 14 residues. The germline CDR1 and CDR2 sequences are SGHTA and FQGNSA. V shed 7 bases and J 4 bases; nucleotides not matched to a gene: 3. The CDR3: CASTRDRGPDTQYF. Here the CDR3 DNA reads TGTGCCAGCACTCGGGACAGGGGGCCAGATACGCAGTATTTT.

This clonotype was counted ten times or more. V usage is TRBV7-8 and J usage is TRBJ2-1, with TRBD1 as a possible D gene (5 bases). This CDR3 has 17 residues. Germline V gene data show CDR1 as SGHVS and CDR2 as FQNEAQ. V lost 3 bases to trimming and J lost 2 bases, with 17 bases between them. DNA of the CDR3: TGTGCCAGCAGCTTCCCCGGCAGGGTGGATCCCTACAATGAGCAGTTCTTC. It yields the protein CASSFPGRVDPYNEQFF.

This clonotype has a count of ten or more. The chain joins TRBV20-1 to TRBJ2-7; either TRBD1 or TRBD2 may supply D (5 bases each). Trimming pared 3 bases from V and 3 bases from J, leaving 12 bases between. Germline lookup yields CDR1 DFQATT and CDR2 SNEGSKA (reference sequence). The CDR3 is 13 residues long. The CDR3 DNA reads TGCAGTGCTAGCGGGGACCGCGACTACGAGCAGTACTTC. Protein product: CSASGDRDYEQYF.

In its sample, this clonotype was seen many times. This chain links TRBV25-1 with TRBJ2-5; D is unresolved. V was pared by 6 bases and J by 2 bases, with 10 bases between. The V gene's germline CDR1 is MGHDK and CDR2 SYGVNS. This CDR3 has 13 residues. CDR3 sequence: CASRVQGQETQYF. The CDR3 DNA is TGTGCCAGCAGAGTCCAAGGTCAAGAGACCCAGTACTTC. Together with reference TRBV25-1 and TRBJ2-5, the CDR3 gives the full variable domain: EADIYQTPRYLVIGTGKKITLECSQTMGHDKMYWYQQDPGMELHLIHYSYGVNSTEKGDLSSESTVSRIRTEHFPLTLESARPSHTSQYLCASRVQGQETQYFGPGTRLLVL.

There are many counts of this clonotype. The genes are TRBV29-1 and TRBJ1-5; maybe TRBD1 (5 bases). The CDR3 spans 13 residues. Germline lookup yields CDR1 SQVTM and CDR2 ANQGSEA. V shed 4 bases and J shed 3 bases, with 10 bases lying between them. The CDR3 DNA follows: TGCAGCGTTGGGGCAGGGAACAATCAGCCCCAGCATTTT. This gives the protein CSVGAGNNQPQHF.

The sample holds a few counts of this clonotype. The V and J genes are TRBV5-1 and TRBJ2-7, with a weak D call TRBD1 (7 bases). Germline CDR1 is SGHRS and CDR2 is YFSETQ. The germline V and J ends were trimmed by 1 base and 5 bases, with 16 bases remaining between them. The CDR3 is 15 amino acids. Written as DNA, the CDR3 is TGCGCCAGCAGCTTGTGGGCAGGGGGGAGCAACGAGCAGTACTTC. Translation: CASSLWAGGSNEQYF.

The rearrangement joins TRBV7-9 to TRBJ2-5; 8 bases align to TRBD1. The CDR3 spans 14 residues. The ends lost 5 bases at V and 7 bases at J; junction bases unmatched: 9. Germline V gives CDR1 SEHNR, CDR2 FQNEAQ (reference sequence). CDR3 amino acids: CASSPLDREATQYF. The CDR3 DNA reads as TGTGCCAGCAGCCCCCTGGACAGGGAGGCGACCCAGTACTTC.